This note documents a single TCR beta chain sequence. Per the germline V gene, CDR1 is ENHRY and CDR2 is SYGVKD. Trimming cost V 0 bases and J 3 bases, with 12 bases left between them. The CDR3 runs to 15 residues. Measured with immunoSEQ multiplex PCR; TCRdb has only the in-frame clones, and not every one. The sample consists of about 180,000 clones, 75% to 85% of them appearing once. Self-reported history from a screening survey and questionnaire set each donor's cohort. The data were taken from a study of blood T cell repertoires in COVID-19. Study context: Italy, Spain and the United States were the sources of the convalescent and acute COVID-19 samples. T cells, B-cell-depleted T cells, or PBMCs supplied cDNA or gDNA.

The clonotype originates from a man aged 45 to 65 who had recovered from COVID-19. The sequencing sample was made of PBMCs or T cells enriched from blood (not recorded which). The J gene is TRBJ2-7, the V gene TRBV10-3; D might be TRBD1 (5 bases). The CDR3 coding sequence is TGTGCCATCAGTGAGTCGGGAACAGGCCTCTACGAGCAGTACTTC. This sequence encodes CAISESGTGLYEQYF.